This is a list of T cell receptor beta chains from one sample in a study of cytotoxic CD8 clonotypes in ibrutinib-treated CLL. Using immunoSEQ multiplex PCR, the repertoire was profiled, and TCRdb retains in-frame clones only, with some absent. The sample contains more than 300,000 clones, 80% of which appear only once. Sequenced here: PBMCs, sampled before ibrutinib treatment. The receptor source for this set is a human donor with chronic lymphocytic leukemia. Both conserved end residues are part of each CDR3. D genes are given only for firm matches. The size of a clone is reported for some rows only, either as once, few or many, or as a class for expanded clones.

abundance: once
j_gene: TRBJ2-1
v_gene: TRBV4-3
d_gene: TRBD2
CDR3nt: TGCGCCAGCAGCCAAGAGGGACTAGCGGGAGGATATGAGCAGTTCTTC
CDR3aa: CASSQEGLAGGYEQFF

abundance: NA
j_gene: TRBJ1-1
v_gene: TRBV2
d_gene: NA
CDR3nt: TGTGCCAGCGCCATACGACGGGACACTGAAGCTTTCTTT
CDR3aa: CASAIRRDTEAFF

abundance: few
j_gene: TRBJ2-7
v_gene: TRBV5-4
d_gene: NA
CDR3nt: TGTGCCAGCAGCCAGGGGGGAGAGCAGTACTTC
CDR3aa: CASSQGGEQYF

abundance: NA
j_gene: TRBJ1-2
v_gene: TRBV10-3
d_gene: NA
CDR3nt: TGTGCCATCGGTGGAGCTCTCCAAACGGGCTACACCTTC
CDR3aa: CAIGGALQTGYTF

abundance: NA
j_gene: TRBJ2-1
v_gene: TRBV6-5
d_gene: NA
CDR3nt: TGTGCCAGCAGTTACGTGGTAGATAATGAGCAGTTCTTC
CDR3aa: CASSYVVDNEQFF

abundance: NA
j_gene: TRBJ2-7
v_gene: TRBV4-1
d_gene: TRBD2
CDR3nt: TGCGCCAGCAGCCAAGATCTGGCGGGAGACTCCAACGAGCAGTACTTC
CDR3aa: CASSQDLAGDSNEQYF

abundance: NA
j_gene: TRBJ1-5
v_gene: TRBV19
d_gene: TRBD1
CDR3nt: TGTGCCAGTAGTGTGGACAGGGGTAATCAGCCCCAGCATTTT
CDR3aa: CASSVDRGNQPQHF

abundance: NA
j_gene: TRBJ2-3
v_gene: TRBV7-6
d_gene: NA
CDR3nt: TGTGCCAGCAGCTCGCCTCTCAGGGAAAGCACAGATACGCAGTATTTT
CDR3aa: CASSSPLRESTDTQYF

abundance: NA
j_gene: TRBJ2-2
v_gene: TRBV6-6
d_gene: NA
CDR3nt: TGTGCCAGCAGTTATGTACAGAACACCGGGGAGCTGTTTTTT
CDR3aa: CASSYVQNTGELFF

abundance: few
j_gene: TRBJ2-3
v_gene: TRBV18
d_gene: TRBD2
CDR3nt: TGTGCCAGCTCACCGGGGACTAGCTCTCAAAGCACAGATACGCAGTATTTT
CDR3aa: CASSPGTSSQSTDTQYF

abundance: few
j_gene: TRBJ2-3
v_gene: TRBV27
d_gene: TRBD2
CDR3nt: TGTGCCAGCGCTAGCGGGACCACAGATACGCAGTATTTT
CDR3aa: CASASGTTDTQYF

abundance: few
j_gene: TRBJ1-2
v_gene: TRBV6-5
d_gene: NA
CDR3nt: TGTGCCTGCAAGAAGTCCGTTGACCAAGGCTACACCTTC
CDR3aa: CACKKSVDQGYTF

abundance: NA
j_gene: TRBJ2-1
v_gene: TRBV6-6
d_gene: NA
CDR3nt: TGTGCCAGCGTTGGAGTTTTCAATGAGCAGTTCTTC
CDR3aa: CASVGVFNEQFF

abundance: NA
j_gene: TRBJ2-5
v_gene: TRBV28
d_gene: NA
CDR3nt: TGTGCCAGCAGGCGGGACAGTGCACCGGCCCAGTACTTC
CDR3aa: CASRRDSAPAQYF

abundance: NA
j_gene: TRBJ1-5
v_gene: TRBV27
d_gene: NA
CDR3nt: TGTGCCAGCAGTTCCAAATATAGCAATCAGCCCCAGCATTTT
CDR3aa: CASSSKYSNQPQHF

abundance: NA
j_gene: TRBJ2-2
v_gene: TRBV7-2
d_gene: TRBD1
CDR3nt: TGTGCCAGCAACCCGACAGGGGGGACCGGGGAGCTGTTTTTT
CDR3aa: CASNPTGGTGELFF

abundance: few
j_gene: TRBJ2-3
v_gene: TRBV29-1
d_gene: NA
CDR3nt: TGCAGCGTTGAATGGGTTTTGGATACGCAGTATTTT
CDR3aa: CSVEWVLDTQYF

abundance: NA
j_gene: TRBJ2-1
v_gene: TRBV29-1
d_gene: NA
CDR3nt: TGCAGCGGAGAAGTGATTGAGCAGTTCTTC
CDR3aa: CSGEVIEQFF

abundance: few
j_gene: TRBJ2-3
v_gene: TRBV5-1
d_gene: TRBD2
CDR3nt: TGCGCCAGCCAAGGACTAGCGGGGGCAGATACGCAGTATTTT
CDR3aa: CASQGLAGADTQYF

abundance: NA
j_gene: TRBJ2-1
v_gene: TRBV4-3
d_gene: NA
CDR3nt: TGCGCCAGCAGCCAAGATTCGGGAGCTTTTGGTGAGCAGTTCTTC
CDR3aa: CASSQDSGAFGEQFF

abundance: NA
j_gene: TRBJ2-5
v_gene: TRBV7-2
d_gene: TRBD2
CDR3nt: TGTGCCAGCAGCTTAGGGGTCACGGGGGGAGAGACCCAGTACTTC
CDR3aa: CASSLGVTGGETQYF

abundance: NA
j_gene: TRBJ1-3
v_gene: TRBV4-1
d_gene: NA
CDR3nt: TGCGCCAGCAGCCAAGCTATAGGCTCAGGAAACACCATATATTTT
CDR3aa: CASSQAIGSGNTIYF

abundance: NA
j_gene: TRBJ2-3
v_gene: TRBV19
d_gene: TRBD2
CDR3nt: TGTGCCAGTAGCCGTCTAGCGGGGCGGGGAGATACGCAGTATTTT
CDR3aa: CASSRLAGRGDTQYF

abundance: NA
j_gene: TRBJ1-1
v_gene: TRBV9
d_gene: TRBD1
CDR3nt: TGTGCCAGCAGCGAACCCGACGGACAGGCGGGGAACACTGAAGCTTTCTTT
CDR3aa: CASSEPDGQAGNTEAFF

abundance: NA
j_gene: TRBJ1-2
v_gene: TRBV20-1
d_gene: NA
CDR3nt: TGCAGTGCTAGAGGATATGGCTACACCTTC
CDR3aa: CSARGYGYTF

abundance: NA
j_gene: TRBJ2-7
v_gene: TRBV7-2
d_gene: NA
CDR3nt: TGTGCCAGCAGCTTAGTAGGGGAACTAGCCTACGAGCAGTACTTC
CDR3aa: CASSLVGELAYEQYF

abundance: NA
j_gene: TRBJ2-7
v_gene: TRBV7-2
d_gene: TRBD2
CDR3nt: TGTGCCAGCAGCCTAACTAGCGCCTACGAGCAGTACTTC
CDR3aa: CASSLTSAYEQYF

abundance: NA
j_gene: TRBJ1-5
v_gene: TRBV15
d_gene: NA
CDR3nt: TGTGCCACCAGCAGAGAACAGGGCGGCAATCAGCCCCAGCATTTT
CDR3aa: CATSREQGGNQPQHF

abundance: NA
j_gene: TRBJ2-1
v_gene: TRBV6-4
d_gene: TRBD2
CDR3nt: TGTGCCAGCAGTGACTCGAAAACTAGCGGGAGGGTTGAGCAGTTCTTC
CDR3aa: CASSDSKTSGRVEQFF

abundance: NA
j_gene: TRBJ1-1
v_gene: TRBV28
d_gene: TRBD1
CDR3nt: TGTGCCAGCAGTATCAGAGGGGGCGAAGCTTTCTTT
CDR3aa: CASSIRGGEAFF

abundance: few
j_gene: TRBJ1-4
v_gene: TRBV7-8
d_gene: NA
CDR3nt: TGTGCCAGCAGCCCCCGGAGGGTAAGGGCTGGCGAAAAACTGTTTTTT
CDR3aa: CASSPRRVRAGEKLFF

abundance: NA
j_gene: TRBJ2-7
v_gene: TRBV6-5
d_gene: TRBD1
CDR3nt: TGTGCCAGCAGACCAACAGGGGGCTCCTACGAGCAGTACTTC
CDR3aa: CASRPTGGSYEQYF

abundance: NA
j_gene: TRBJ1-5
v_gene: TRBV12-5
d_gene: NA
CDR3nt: TGTGCTAGTGGTTTGGCCTTACGCGATACCCAGCATTTT
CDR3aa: CASGLALRDTQHF

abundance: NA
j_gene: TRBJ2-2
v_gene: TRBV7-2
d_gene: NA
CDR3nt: TGTGCCAGCAGCTTACAGGGAAACGCCGGGGAGCTGTTTTTT
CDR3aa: CASSLQGNAGELFF

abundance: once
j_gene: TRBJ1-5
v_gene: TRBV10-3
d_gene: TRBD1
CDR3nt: TGTGCCTCAGAACAGGGGGCTAGCAATCAGCCCCAGCATTTT
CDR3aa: CASEQGASNQPQHF

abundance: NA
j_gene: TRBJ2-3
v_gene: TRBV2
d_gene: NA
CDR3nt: TGTGCCAGCAGTTACACAGATACGCAGTATTTT
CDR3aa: CASSYTDTQYF

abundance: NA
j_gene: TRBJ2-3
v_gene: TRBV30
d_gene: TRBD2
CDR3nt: TGTGCCTGGAGTATCCCTAGCGGGAGGGATACGCAGTATTTT
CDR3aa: CAWSIPSGRDTQYF

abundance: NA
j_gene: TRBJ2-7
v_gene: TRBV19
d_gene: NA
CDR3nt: TGTGCCAGTAGTATTGGAGGGGGCTCTGGAGAGCAGTACTTC
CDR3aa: CASSIGGGSGEQYF

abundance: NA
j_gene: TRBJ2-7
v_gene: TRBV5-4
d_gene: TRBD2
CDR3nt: TGTGCCAGCAGTCTCGGAGCGGGAGGGCCTATATACGAGCAGTACTTC
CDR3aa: CASSLGAGGPIYEQYF

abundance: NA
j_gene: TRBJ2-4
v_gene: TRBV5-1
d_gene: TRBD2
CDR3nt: TGCGCCAGCAGCCCTCAGGCGGGAGGGCCTCAAAACATTCAGTACTTC
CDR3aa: CASSPQAGGPQNIQYF

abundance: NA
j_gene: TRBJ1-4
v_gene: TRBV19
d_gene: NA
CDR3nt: TGTGCCAGTGGGTCACTATGGAATGAAAAACTGTTTTTT
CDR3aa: CASGSLWNEKLFF

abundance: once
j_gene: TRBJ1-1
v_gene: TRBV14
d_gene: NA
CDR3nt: TGTGCCAGCAGCCAGAGTCTCGGTACTGAAGCTTTCTTT
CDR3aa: CASSQSLGTEAFF

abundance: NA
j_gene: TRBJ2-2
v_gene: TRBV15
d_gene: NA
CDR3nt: TGTGCCACCAGCAGAGATCTCTTGGGGGTCACCGGGGAGCTGTTTTTT
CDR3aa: CATSRDLLGVTGELFF

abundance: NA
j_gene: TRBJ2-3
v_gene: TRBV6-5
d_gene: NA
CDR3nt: TGTGCCAGCAGTTACGGGCAGGTCGATACAGATACGCAGTATTTT
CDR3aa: CASSYGQVDTDTQYF

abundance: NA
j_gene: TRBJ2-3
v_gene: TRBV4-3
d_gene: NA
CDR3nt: TGCGCCAGCAGCCTTCGAGCGGGTTTCACAGATACGCAGTATTTT
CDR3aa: CASSLRAGFTDTQYF

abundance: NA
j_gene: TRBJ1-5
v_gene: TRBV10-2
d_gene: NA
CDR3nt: TGCGCCAGCAGTGATCGGAGGGGAGGCAATCAGCCCCAGCATTTT
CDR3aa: CASSDRRGGNQPQHF